Detailed here is one T cell receptor beta chain. TCRdb's copy holds only in-frame clones and misses some; the assay was immunoSEQ multiplex PCR. The sample consists of 370,000 or so clones, approximately 77% of them appearing once. This record comes from a study of blood T cell repertoires in COVID-19. CDR1 KGHDR and CDR2 SFDVKD come from the germline V gene. The CDR3 totals 14 residues. The V gene lost 6 bases and the J gene lost 5 bases, with 16 bases spanning the gap. The sample consisted of peripheral blood. The receptor comes from a human donor with acute or convalescent COVID-19. The donor label of this sample is uncertain. The chain has TRBV24-1 and TRBJ2-7; TRBD1 might be the D (6 bases). The chain's CDR3 is CATSKGGSLDEQYF. In nucleotides, the CDR3 is TGTGCCACCAGTAAAGGGGGTTCCCTGGACGAGCAGTACTTC.